This T cell receptor (beta chain) was retrieved from a study of T cell changes during pregnancy in multiple sclerosis. Trimming took 5 bases from V and 0 from J; bases not matched to a gene: 5. The CDR3 runs to 15 residues. Germline loops: CDR1 SGHNT, CDR2 YYREEE (reference sequence). Produced via immunoSEQ multiplex PCR; TCRdb's table is partial and in-frame only. The profile covers 65,000 to 90,000 clones, with approximately 92% appearing a single time and 2.8% taken by the ten largest. This TCR derives from a female donor in good health, enrolled as a control in a pregnancy study. This material consisted of peripheral blood, taken in the third trimester of pregnancy. The chain has TRBV5-4 and TRBJ2-1; 7 positions match TRBD2. The CDR3 bases are TGTGCCAGCAGTCACTCGGGGGGCTCCTACAATGAGCAGTTCTTC. It is translated as CASSHSGGSYNEQFF.